Listed here are 27 T cell receptor beta chains from one sample, sequenced in a study of OX40 agonist ivuxolimab in advanced cancers. The method behind the library was the immunoSEQ multiplex PCR assay. The source is immuneACCESS, and TCRdb retained only in-frame sequences with V and J called. Part of the clones is not carried over; for the studies checked, unresolved V genes explain less than half of this, and the remainder is unexplained. The sample table contains tens of thousands of clones; only one count was recorded for about 88% of them. Jointly, the top ten make up more than 20% of the sample. The input for sequencing was CD4+ or CD8+ T cells sorted from blood, taken in a trial of the OX40 agonist ivuxolimab. These receptors were taken from an adult with an advanced solid tumor such as melanoma, head and neck, liver or kidney cancer.

The chain combines TRBV2 with TRBJ2-5, with 9 bases that match TRBD2. Looked up from germline, CDR1 is SNHLY and CDR2 is FYNNEI. The junction had 8 bases not matched to a gene; V was cut back by 7 bases and J by 2 bases. The length of the CDR3 is 15 residues. As DNA, the CDR3 is TGTGCCAGCATGCCCTGGACTAGCGTTCAAGAGACCCAGTACTTC. Translating gives CASMPWTSVQETQYF.

CDR3 protein: CASSSTSGRARETQYF. DNA of the CDR3: TGTGCCAGCAGCTCGACTAGCGGGAGGGCCAGAGAGACCCAGTACTTC. The J gene is TRBJ2-5, the V gene TRBV13; 14 bases are a match to TRBD2. CDR3 length: 16 amino acids. Per the germline V gene, CDR1 is PRHDT and CDR2 is FYEKMQ (reference sequence). J gave up 4 bases and V 4 bases, and 5 bases lay outside the gene matches.

V usage is TRBV9 and J usage is TRBJ2-2, with 9 nucleotides matching TRBD2. CDR3 length: 15 residues. Germline values: CDR1 SGDLS, CDR2 YYNGEE. Germline trimming cut 2 bases from V and 7 bases from J; bases unmatched to any gene: 6. The CDR3 protein is CASSVSGSWNGELFF. CDR3 nucleotide sequence: TGTGCCAGCAGCGTTAGCGGGAGCTGGAACGGGGAGCTGTTTTTT.

This clone has a single count. The chain has TRBV14 and TRBJ1-2; D is unresolved. Germline CDR1 is SGHDN and CDR2 is FVKESK. V lost 4 bases and J lost 8, with 14 bases in between. This CDR3 comprises 13 residues. The CDR3 sequence: CASSPVGAGGYTF. The CDR3 DNA reads TGTGCCAGCAGCCCTGTGGGAGCGGGAGGCTACACCTTC.

V and J are TRBV25-1 and TRBJ2-2; D remains ambiguous. Trimming pared 6 bases from V and 2 bases from J, leaving 10 bases between. Germline V CDR1 and CDR2: MGHDK, SYGVNS. The CDR3 spans 14 residues. The CDR3 region has the DNA TGTGCCAGCAGCGTCAGGAGCAACACCGGGGAGCTGTTTTTT. It encodes CASSVRSNTGELFF.

The rearrangement joins TRBV4-1 to TRBJ2-7; TRBD2 is a possible D gene (5 bases). This CDR3 is 15 amino acids long. CDR1 is MGHRA and CDR2 is YSYEKL in the germline V gene. V was trimmed by 1 base and J by 3 bases, leaving 13 bases between them. The CDR3 spells CASSQVSLGDYEQYF. The CDR3, as DNA: TGCGCCAGCAGCCAAGTATCCCTCGGGGACTACGAGCAGTACTTC.

The chain couples TRBV19 to TRBJ2-7; the match to TRBD2 covers 8 bases. V lost 3 bases to trimming and J lost 6 bases; unmatched junction nucleotides: 4. There are 13 residues in the CDR3. Germline values: CDR1 LNHDA, CDR2 SQIVND (reference sequence). The CDR3 loop is CASSISGTVEQYF. CDR3 DNA: TGTGCCAGTAGTATTAGCGGGACGGTCGAGCAGTACTTC.

The chain combines TRBV18 with TRBJ2-2; no firm D call. Per germline, CDR1 KGHSH and CDR2 LQKENI. V was cut by 3 bases and J by 6 bases, with 5 bases left in between. The CDR3 length is 12 residues. The CDR3 bases are TGTGCCAGCTCACCCTACGCCGGGGAGCTGTTTTTT. Translating it yields CASSPYAGELFF.

The V gene is TRBV5-1, the J gene TRBJ2-7; 9 positions match TRBD2. The V gene end was trimmed by 0 bases and the J gene end by 3 bases; junction bases not matched to a gene: 7. From germline, CDR1 is SGHRS and CDR2 YFSETQ. The CDR3 covers 16 residues. The DNA of the CDR3 is TGCGCCAGCAGCTTGGCGGGGGCGGGAGGGGTCTACGAGCAGTACTTC. This codes for CASSLAGAGGVYEQYF.

This clone was detected only once. V gene TRBV27 combines with J gene TRBJ1-1; TRBD1 is a possible D gene (5 bases). This CDR3 has 13 residues. Per germline, CDR1 MNHEY and CDR2 SMNVEV (reference sequence). Trimming left V 3 bases short and J 7 bases short, with 12 bases between. The CDR3 DNA follows: TGTGCCAGCAGTTTTTCGGGGGTCGGTGAAGCTTTCTTT. Translated, it gives CASSFSGVGEAFF.

The CDR3 region is CASSLGGSEQYF. CDR3 DNA sequence: TGCGCCAGCAGTCTAGGAGGGTCCGAGCAGTACTTC. This sequence joins TRBV5-1 and TRBJ2-7; maybe TRBD2 (6 bases). The CDR3 is 12 amino acids. The V end was cut by 5 bases, the J end by 6 bases, with 12 bases between. Per the germline V gene, CDR1 is SGHRS and CDR2 is YFSETQ.

The rearrangement links TRBV5-1 to TRBJ1-6, with D hard to call. Germline CDR1 reads SGHRS; CDR2 reads YFSETQ. The CDR3 is made up of 17 amino acids. V lost 5 bases to trimming and J lost 4 bases, with 19 bases between them. The CDR3 loop is CASRPGESHLYNSPLHF. As DNA, the CDR3 is TGCGCCAGCAGGCCCGGAGAGTCCCACCTTTATAATTCACCCCTCCACTTT. The full variable domain, with the rest looked up from reference TRBV5-1 and TRBJ1-6, is KAGVTQTPRYLIKTRGQQVTLSCSPISGHRSVSWYQQTPGQGLQFLFEYFSETQRNKGNFPGRFSGRQFSNSRSEMNVSTLELGDSALYLCASRPGESHLYNSPLHFGNGTRLTVT.

The chain carries TRBV28 and TRBJ1-1; tentatively, D is TRBD1 (6 bases). The CDR3 extends over 14 amino acids. The germline V gene encodes CDR1 MDHEN and CDR2 SYDVKM. V dropped 3 bases and J dropped 10 bases, with 18 bases sitting between them. The CDR3 nucleotides are TGTGCCAGCAGTTTGGGAACAGGGAAAAAAGGAGCTTTCTTT. Its protein product is CASSLGTGKKGAFF.

This chain uses TRBV5-5 with TRBJ1-5; no definite D call. The germline V gene has CDR1 SGHKS and CDR2 YYEKEE (reference sequence). CDR3 length: 14 residues. The germline V and J ends were trimmed by 0 bases and 6 bases, with 10 bases remaining between them. The CDR3 sequence is CASSLGLGGQPQHF. As DNA, the CDR3 is TGTGCCAGCAGCTTGGGTCTGGGTGGTCAGCCCCAGCATTTT.

The chain uses TRBV13 and TRBJ2-7; D gene uncertain. The CDR3 length is 11 residues. Germline V gene lookup returns CDR1 PRHDT and CDR2 FYEKMQ (reference sequence). V lost 1 base to trimming and J lost 2 bases, with 0 bases between them. The CDR3 nucleotides are TGTGCCAGCAGCTTAGCCTACGAGCAGTACTTC. This codes for CASSLAYEQYF.

The chain links TRBV9 to TRBJ2-4; D perhaps matches TRBD1 (6 bases). The CDR3 has 14 residues. V lost 3 bases and J 7 bases, leaving 14 bases between the germline ends. The germline gives CDR1 SGDLS, CDR2 YYNGEE. The CDR3 sequence: CASSEDSSLNIQYF. DNA of the CDR3: TGTGCCAGCAGCGAGGACAGTTCCTTGAACATTCAGTACTTC.

V usage is TRBV27 and J usage is TRBJ1-5; D gene ambiguous. The CDR3 is 12 amino acids. Per the germline V gene, CDR1 is MNHEY and CDR2 is SMNVEV (reference sequence). V gave up 3 bases and J gave up 5 bases, with 5 bases separating them. The CDR3 DNA follows: TGTGCCAGCAGTTTTTCAGATCAGCCCCAGCATTTT. The encoded protein is CASSFSDQPQHF.

This chain links TRBV7-9 with TRBJ1-5; D unresolved. V gave up 6 bases and J gave up 1 base, with 10 bases separating them. This CDR3 is built from 14 residues. Germline V gene sequence: CDR1 SEHNR, CDR2 FQNEAQ (reference sequence). CDR3 DNA sequence: TGTGCCAGCAGGGCGGACGGCAGCAATCAGCCCCAGCATTTT. It specifies CASRADGSNQPQHF.

This clone was seen more than once but under ten times. This sequence joins TRBV5-1 and TRBJ2-7; D is undetermined. V shed 2 bases and J shed 4 bases, with 13 bases lying between them. Germline loops: CDR1 SGHRS, CDR2 YFSETQ. The CDR3 is made up of 14 amino acids. CDR3 bases: TGCGCCAGCAGCTTACTGGGCCCCGAATACGAGCAGTACTTC. Amino acids: CASSLLGPEYEQYF.

This clone was seen just once. The chain has TRBV5-5 and TRBJ2-3; D gene uncertain. This CDR3 spans 13 amino acids. Looked up from germline, CDR1 is SGHKS and CDR2 is YYEKEE (reference sequence). Trimming cost V 4 bases and J 5 bases, with 11 bases left between them. The DNA of the CDR3 is TGTGCCAGCAGCATGAGAATTGGAGATACGCAGTATTTT. Translated, it gives CASSMRIGDTQYF.

The V call is TRBV6-1, the J call TRBJ2-2; D is unclear. This CDR3 contains 12 residues. Germline V CDR1 and CDR2: MNHNS, SASEGT. Deletions cut 11 bases from V and 1 base from J, with 8 bases between. CDR3 sequence (DNA): TGTGCCTACGGCAGGAACACCGGGGAGCTGTTTTTT. Its protein product is CAYGRNTGELFF.

The chain combines TRBV13 with TRBJ2-7; 7 bases line up with TRBD1. V shed 1 base, J shed 4 bases, and the junction held 7 bases outside the gene matches. CDR3 length equals 15 residues. The germline CDR1 and CDR2 sequences are PRHDT and FYEKMQ (reference sequence). CDR3 DNA: TGTGCCAGCAGCTTAGCTGGCAGGGGGTGGTACGAGCAGTACTTC. Protein product: CASSLAGRGWYEQYF.

The chain carries TRBV7-9 and TRBJ2-7; perhaps D is TRBD1 or TRBD2 (5 bases each). The V gene lost 1 base and the J gene lost 2 bases, with 9 bases spanning the gap. Germline V gives CDR1 SEHNR, CDR2 FQNEAQ (reference sequence). The CDR3 sequence is 14 residues long. CDR3 DNA: TGTGCCAGCAGCTTAGGGGACGGAGCCTACGAGCAGTACTTC. It translates to CASSLGDGAYEQYF. The full variable domain, completed using reference TRBV7-9 and TRBJ2-7, is DTGVSQNPRHKITKRGQNVTFRCDPISEHNRLYWYRQTLGQGPEFLTYFQNEAQLEKSRLLSDRFSAERPKGSFSTLEIQRTEQGDSAMYLCASSLGDGAYEQYFGPGTRLTVT.

V gene TRBV28 combines with J gene TRBJ1-2; TRBD1 matches at 7 bases. V gave up 8 bases and J gave up 3 bases; unmatched junction bases: 6. Germline V gives CDR1 MDHEN, CDR2 SYDVKM. This CDR3 spans 13 amino acids. The DNA for the CDR3 is TGTGCCAGCGGCAGACAGGGAGACTATGGCTACACCTTC. It codes for CASGRQGDYGYTF.

V and J are TRBV5-4 and TRBJ1-5, with D tentatively TRBD1 (5 bases). V lost 4 bases and J 4 bases, leaving 9 bases between the germline ends. Germline CDR1 reads SGHNT; CDR2 reads YYREEE (reference sequence). The CDR3 is 13 amino acids. The DNA for the CDR3 is TGTGCCAGCAGCGATGACAGAAATCAGCCCCAGCATTTT. The encoded protein is CASSDDRNQPQHF. The full variable domain, its missing parts supplied by reference TRBV5-4 and TRBJ1-5, is ETGVTQSPTHLIKTRGQQVTLRCSSQSGHNTVSWYQQALGQGPQFIFQYYREEENGRGNFPPRFSGLQFPNYSSELNVNALELDDSALYLCASSDDRNQPQHFGDGTRLSIL.

The chain uses TRBV4-1 and TRBJ2-1; D possibly uses TRBD1 or TRBD2 (5 bases each). In germline, CDR1 is MGHRA, CDR2 YSYEKL. The CDR3 is 14 residues long. The V and J ends lost 0 bases and 5 bases respectively, with 8 bases between them. CDR3 residues: CASSQEWDHNEQFF. CDR3 nucleotides: TGCGCCAGCAGCCAAGAATGGGACCACAATGAGCAGTTCTTC.

This chain joins TRBV10-3 and TRBJ2-2, with TRBD2 matching 11 bases. Unmatched junction bases numbered 13, after V lost 3 bases and J lost 4 bases. CDR3 length equals 19 residues. Germline CDR1 ENHRY, CDR2 SYGVKD. CDR3 DNA sequence: TGTGCCATCAGTGACTCTCTGGCTAGCGGGAGGAAGGGCACCGGGGAGCTGTTTTTT. This gives the protein CAISDSLASGRKGTGELFF.